A few counts support the clone carrying this T cell receptor (beta chain). Its antigen is not known. The hyperthyroidism was newly diagnosed and had lasted under 2 months; the patients were aged 18 to 65. Uncontrolled infection, other autoimmune disease, pregnancy and lactation each barred patients from inclusion. The CDR3 regions of TCR beta were amplified from RNA transcripts. First-round RT-PCR with HTBI primers amplified the TCR CDR3 region. TCRdb reprocessed the multiplex PCR reads with MiXCR, giving one entry per CDR3 protein. Among 300,000 to 450,000 distinct CDR3 sequences listed, around 13% were seen once. The sample belongs to a study of T cells in Graves' hyperthyroidism and ophthalmopathy. General study findings and limits: Clonotypes that were expanded in thyroid above 0.001 mostly appeared in blood too. Model predictions of ophthalmopathy came a median about 6.3 months before onset.

The CDR3 is 13 amino acids. In germline, CDR1 is SQVTM, CDR2 ANQGSEA. The ends lost 2 bases at V and 14 bases at J; junction bases unmatched: 5. Sequenced material: blood. This receptor was identified in a woman aged 60-70 years with Graves' hyperthyroidism. The V call is TRBV29-1, the J call TRBJ2-1; 14 nucleotides align to TRBD2. CDR3 region: CSVERLAGGVEFF. Here the CDR3 DNA reads TGCAGCGTTGAACGACTAGCGGGAGGGGTTGAGTTCTTC.